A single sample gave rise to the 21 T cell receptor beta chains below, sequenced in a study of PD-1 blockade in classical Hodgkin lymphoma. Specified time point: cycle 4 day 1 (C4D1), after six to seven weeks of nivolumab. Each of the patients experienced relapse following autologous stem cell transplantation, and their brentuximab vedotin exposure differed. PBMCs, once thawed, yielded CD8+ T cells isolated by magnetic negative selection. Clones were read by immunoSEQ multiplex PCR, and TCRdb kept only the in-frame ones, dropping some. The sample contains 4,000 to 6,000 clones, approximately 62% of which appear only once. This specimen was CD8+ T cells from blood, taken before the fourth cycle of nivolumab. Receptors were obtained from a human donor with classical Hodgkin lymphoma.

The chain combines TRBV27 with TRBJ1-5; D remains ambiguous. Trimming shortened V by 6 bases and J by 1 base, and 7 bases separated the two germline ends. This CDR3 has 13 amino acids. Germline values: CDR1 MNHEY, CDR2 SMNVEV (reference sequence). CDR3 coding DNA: TGTGCCAGCAGACCAGACAGCAATCAGCCCCAGCATTTT. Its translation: CASRPDSNQPQHF.

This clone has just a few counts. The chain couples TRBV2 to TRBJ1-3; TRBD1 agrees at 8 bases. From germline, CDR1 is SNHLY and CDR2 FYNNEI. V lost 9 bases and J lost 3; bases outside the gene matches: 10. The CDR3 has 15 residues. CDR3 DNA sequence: TGTGCCAGTCCCGGGACAGGACGTTATGGAAACACCATATATTTT. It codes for CASPGTGRYGNTIYF.

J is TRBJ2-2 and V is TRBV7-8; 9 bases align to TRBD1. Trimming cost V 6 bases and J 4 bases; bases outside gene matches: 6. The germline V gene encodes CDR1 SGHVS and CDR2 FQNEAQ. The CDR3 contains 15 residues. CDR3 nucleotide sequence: TGTGCCAGCAGGGGTGGGACAGGGAGCACCGGGGAGCTGTTTTTT. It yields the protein CASRGGTGSTGELFF.

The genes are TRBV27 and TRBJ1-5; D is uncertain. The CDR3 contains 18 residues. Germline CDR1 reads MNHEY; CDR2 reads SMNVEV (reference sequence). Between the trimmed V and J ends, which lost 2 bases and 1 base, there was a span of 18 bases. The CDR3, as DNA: TGTGCCAGCAGTTTAACGGCACCTTCCCCCGGGAGCAATCAGCCCCAGCATTTT. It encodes CASSLTAPSPGSNQPQHF.

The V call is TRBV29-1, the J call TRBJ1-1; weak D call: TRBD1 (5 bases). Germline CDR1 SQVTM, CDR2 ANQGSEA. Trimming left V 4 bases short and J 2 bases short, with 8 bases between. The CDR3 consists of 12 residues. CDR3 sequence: CSVVGENTEAFF. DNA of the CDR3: TGCAGCGTTGTGGGGGAAAACACTGAAGCTTTCTTT.

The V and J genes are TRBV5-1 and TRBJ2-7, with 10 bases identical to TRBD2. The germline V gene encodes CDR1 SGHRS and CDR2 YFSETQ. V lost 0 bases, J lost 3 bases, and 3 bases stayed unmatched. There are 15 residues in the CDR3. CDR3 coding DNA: TGCGCCAGCAGCTTGGACCCTAGCGGGGGCTACGAGCAGTACTTC. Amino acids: CASSLDPSGGYEQYF.

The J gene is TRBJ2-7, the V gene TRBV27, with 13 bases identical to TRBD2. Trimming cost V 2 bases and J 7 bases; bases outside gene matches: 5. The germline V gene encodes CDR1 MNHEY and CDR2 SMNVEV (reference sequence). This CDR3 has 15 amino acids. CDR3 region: CASSLEGLAGREQYF. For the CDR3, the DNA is TGTGCCAGCAGTTTAGAGGGACTAGCGGGACGAGAGCAGTACTTC.

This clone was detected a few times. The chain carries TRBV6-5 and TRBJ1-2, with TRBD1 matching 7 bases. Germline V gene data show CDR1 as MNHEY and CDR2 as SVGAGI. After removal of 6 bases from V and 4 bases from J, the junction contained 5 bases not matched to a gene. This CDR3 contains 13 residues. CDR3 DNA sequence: TGTGCCAGCAGCCAACAGGGGATCTATGGCTACACCTTC. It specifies CASSQQGIYGYTF.

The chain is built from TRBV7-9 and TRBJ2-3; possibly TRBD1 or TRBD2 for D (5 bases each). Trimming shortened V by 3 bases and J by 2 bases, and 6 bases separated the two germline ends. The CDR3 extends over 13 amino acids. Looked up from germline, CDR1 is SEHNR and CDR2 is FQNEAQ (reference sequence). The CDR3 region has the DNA TGTGCCAGCAGCTTGGGGGACACAGATACGCAGTATTTT. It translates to CASSLGDTDTQYF.

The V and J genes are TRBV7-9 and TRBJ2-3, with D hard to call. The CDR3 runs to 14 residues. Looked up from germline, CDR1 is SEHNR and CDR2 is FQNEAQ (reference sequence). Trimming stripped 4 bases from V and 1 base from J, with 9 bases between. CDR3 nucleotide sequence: TGTGCCAGCAGCTCTGGACCCGGCACAGATACGCAGTATTTT. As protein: CASSSGPGTDTQYF.

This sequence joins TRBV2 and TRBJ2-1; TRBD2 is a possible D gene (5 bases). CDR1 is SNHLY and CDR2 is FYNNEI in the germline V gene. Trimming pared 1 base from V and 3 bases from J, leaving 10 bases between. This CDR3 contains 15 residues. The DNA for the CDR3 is TGTGCCAGCAGTGAAGGGCTTCGGGGCTACAATGAGCAGTTCTTC. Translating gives CASSEGLRGYNEQFF.

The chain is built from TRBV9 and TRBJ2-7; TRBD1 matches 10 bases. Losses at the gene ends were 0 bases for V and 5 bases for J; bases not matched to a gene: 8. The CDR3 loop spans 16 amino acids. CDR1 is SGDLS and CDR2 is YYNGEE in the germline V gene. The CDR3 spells CASSVATRTGGDEQYF. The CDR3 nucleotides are TGTGCCAGCAGCGTAGCTACTCGGACAGGGGGAGACGAGCAGTACTTC.

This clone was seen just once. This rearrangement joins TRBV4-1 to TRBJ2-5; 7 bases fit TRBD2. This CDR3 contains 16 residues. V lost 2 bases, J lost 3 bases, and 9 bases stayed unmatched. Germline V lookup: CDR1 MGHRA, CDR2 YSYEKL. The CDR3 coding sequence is TGCGCCAGCAGCCAATATCTAGCGGAGCAAGAAGAGACCCAGTACTTC. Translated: CASSQYLAEQEETQYF.

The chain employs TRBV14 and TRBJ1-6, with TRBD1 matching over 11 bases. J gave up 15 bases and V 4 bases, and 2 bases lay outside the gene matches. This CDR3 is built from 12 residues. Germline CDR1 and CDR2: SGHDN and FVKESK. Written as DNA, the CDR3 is TGTGCCAGCAGCCCCGGGACAGGGGGCCTCCACTTT. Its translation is CASSPGTGGLHF.

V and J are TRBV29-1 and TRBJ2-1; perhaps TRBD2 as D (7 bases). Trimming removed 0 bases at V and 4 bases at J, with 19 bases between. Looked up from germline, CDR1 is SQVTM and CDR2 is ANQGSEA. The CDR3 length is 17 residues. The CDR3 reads CSVEDYRGTNPYNEQFF. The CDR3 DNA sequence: TGCAGCGTTGAAGATTATAGGGGGACTAACCCTTACAATGAGCAGTTCTTC.

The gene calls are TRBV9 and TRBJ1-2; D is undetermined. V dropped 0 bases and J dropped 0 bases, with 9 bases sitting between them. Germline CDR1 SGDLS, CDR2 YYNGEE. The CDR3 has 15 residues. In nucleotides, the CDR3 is TGTGCCAGCAGCGTAGTTGGCCAGTCTAACTATGGCTACACCTTC. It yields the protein CASSVVGQSNYGYTF.

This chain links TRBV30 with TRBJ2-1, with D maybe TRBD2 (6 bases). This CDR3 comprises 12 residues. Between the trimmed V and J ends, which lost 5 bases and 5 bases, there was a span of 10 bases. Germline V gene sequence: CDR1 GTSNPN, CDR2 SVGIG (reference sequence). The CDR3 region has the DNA TGTGCCTGGGGGGGGAGACACAATGAGCAGTTCTTC. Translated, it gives CAWGGRHNEQFF.

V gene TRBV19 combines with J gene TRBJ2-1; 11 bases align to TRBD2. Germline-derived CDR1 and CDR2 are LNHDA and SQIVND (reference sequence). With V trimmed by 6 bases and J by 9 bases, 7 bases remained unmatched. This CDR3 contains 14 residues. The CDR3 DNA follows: TGTGCCAGTAGCGTAGCGGGAGGGCCCAGTGAGCAGTTCTTC. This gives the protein CASSVAGGPSEQFF.

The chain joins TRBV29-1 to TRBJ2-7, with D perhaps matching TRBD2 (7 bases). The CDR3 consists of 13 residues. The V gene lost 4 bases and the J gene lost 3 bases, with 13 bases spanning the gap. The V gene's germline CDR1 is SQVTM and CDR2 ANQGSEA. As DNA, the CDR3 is TGCAGCGTTGTGGGGGGGGCTAACTACGAGCAGTACTTC. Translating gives CSVVGGANYEQYF.

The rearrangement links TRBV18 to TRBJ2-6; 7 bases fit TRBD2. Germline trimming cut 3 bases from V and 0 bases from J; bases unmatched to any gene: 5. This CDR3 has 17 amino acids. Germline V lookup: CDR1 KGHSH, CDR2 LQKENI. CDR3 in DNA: TGTGCCAGCTCACCCGAGGGAGGGATCTCTGGGGCCAACGTCCTGACTTTC. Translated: CASSPEGGISGANVLTF.

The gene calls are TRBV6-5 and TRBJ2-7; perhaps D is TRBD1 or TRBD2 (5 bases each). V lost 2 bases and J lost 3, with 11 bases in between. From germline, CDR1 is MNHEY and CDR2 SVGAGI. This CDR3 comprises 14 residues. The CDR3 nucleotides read TGTGCCAGCAGTTACCACCGGGACCACTACGAGCAGTACTTC. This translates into CASSYHRDHYEQYF.